The 16 T cell receptor beta chains below come from one sample, sequenced in a study of cytomegalovirus exposure and HLA in healthy donors. The PCR used 60 Vbeta and 13 Jbeta primers. The repertoire was sequenced with immunoSEQ multiplex PCR; TCRdb's copy has only in-frame clones and lacks some. The sample table includes approximately 120,000 clones. Sequenced material: PBMCs. These receptors all stem from a woman aged 60 to 75 in good health and CMV-seronegative.

The chain carries TRBV2 and TRBJ2-5; D unclear. The end of the DNA fits TRBJ2-7 better, so the J call may be wrong. Germline V gene data show CDR1 as SNHLY and CDR2 as FYNNEI. There are 13 residues in the CDR3. The CDR3 spells CASSSGLSYEQYF. The CDR3 nucleotides are TGTGCCAGCAGTTCCGGTCTCTCCTACGAGCAGTACTTC.

The rearrangement joins TRBV11-2 to TRBJ2-2, with TRBD2 matching 12 bases. The CDR3 has 16 amino acids. The germline V gene has CDR1 SGHAT and CDR2 FQNNGV. V shed 4 bases, J shed 3 bases, and the junction held 3 bases outside the gene matches. In DNA form, the CDR3 reads TGTGCCAGCAGCTCAGGACTAGCGGGGTACACCGGGGAGCTGTTTTTT. Translation gives CASSSGLAGYTGELFF. Full variable domain (remainder filled in from reference TRBV11-2 and TRBJ2-2): EAGVAQSPRYKIIEKRQSVAFWCNPISGHATLYWYQQILGQGPKLLIQFQNNGVVDDSQLPKDRFSAERLKGVDSTLKIQPAKLEDSAVYLCASSSGLAGYTGELFFGEGSRLTVL.

The V call is TRBV5-4, the J call TRBJ1-6; 9 nucleotides align to TRBD1. V gave up 6 bases and J gave up 6 bases; unmatched junction bases: 4. CDR3 length: 14 amino acids. Germline lookup yields CDR1 SGHNT and CDR2 YYREEE (reference sequence). Here the CDR3 DNA reads TGTGCCAGCAAAATACAGGGGGCTAATTCACCCCTCCACTTT. Translated, it gives CASKIQGANSPLHF.

This chain joins TRBV4-1 and TRBJ1-5, with D perhaps matching TRBD1 (6 bases). Deletions cut 2 bases from V and 5 bases from J, with 10 bases between. CDR1 is MGHRA, CDR2 YSYEKL, per germline. CDR3 length equals 14 residues. This chain's CDR3 is CASSQIPGDQPQHF. Written as DNA, the CDR3 is TGCGCCAGCAGCCAAATACCAGGGGATCAGCCCCAGCATTTT.

The gene calls are TRBV5-5 and TRBJ1-2, with 9 nucleotides matching TRBD1. CDR3 length equals 14 residues. V gave up 4 bases and J gave up 4 bases; unmatched junction bases: 5. Germline loops: CDR1 SGHKS, CDR2 YYEKEE (reference sequence). The CDR3 DNA reads as TGTGCCAGCAGCAACTGGACAGGGGCCTATGGCTACACCTTC. Its translation is CASSNWTGAYGYTF. The full variable domain, completed using reference TRBV5-5 and TRBJ1-2, is DAGVTQSPTHLIKTRGQQVTLRCSPISGHKSVSWYQQVLGQGPQFIFQYYEKEERGRGNFPDRFSARQFPNYSSELNVNALLLGDSALYLCASSNWTGAYGYTFGSGTRLTVV.

V gene TRBV2 combines with J gene TRBJ2-1; 7 nucleotides agree with TRBD1. Trimming cost V 7 bases and J 8 bases; bases outside gene matches: 5. Germline CDR1 is SNHLY and CDR2 is FYNNEI. This CDR3 region has 12 residues. CDR3 residues: CASNDRAHEQFF. The CDR3 DNA sequence: TGTGCCAGCAATGACAGGGCCCATGAGCAGTTCTTC.

The chain links TRBV7-9 to TRBJ1-6; tentative D call: TRBD1 (6 bases). The CDR3 spans 14 residues. The V gene's germline CDR1 is SEHNR and CDR2 FQNEAQ (reference sequence). V lost 5 bases to trimming and J lost 9 bases, with 14 bases between them. This chain's CDR3 is CASSEGGLSSPLHF. The CDR3 nucleotides are TGTGCCAGCAGCGAGGGGGGGCTTAGTTCACCCCTCCACTTT.

The chain couples TRBV15 to TRBJ1-4; D may be TRBD1 (5 bases). The germline gives CDR1 LNHNV, CDR2 YYDKDF (reference sequence). The ends were cut back, 5 bases at V and 5 bases at J, with 15 bases in the middle. The CDR3 length is 15 residues. CDR3: CATSDRQNTNEKLFF. CDR3 DNA sequence: TGTGCCACCAGCGACCGACAGAACACCAATGAAAAACTGTTTTTT.

As for this clone: Germline and junction disagree at one end, which may indicate a read error. The chain has TRBV2 and TRBJ2-7, with 8 bases fitting TRBD2. Per germline, CDR1 SNHLY and CDR2 FYNNEI. CDR3 length: 15 residues. The CDR3, as DNA: TGTGCCAGCAGGGAAGCTAGCGCGGGGGGATACGAGCAGTACTTC. Its translation is CASREASAGGYEQYF.

The rearrangement joins TRBV27 to TRBJ2-3; TRBD1 aligns across 11 bases. Germline V gives CDR1 MNHEY, CDR2 SMNVEV (reference sequence). The CDR3 is 16 amino acids. With V trimmed by 2 bases and J by 4 bases, 5 bases remained unmatched. This chain's CDR3 is CASSLRDRGFADTQYF. CDR3 in DNA: TGTGCCAGCAGTTTACGGGACAGGGGGTTTGCAGATACGCAGTATTTT.

The chain employs TRBV7-3 and TRBJ2-5; TRBD2 agrees at 9 bases. This CDR3 has 13 residues. The ends lost 11 bases at V and 5 bases at J; junction bases unmatched: 9. Per the germline V gene, CDR1 is SGHTA and CDR2 is FQGTGA. Written as DNA, the CDR3 is TGTGCCTGCTCTAGCGGGGCTGCGGAGACCCAGTACTTC. It is translated as CACSSGAAETQYF.

The V and J genes are TRBV5-5 and TRBJ2-7, with 8 bases that match TRBD2. Germline-derived CDR1 and CDR2 are SGHKS and YYEKEE (reference sequence). V shed 3 bases and J 0 bases; nucleotides not matched to a gene: 8. The CDR3 loop spans 16 amino acids. CDR3 sequence (DNA): TGTGCCAGCAGCTCATTCGGACTAGCAAGCTCCTACGAGCAGTACTTC. Its protein is CASSSFGLASSYEQYF.

The rearrangement links TRBV5-6 to TRBJ1-6, with 8 nucleotides matching TRBD1. Germline V gene data show CDR1 as SGHDT and CDR2 as YYEEEE. J lost 7 bases, V lost 4 bases, and 10 bases had no gene match. CDR3 size: 16 residues. CDR3 nucleotide sequence: TGTGCCAGCAGCCTCGGACAGGGAGCGAGGAATTCACCCCTCCACTTT. Its protein is CASSLGQGARNSPLHF.

The chain joins TRBV19 to TRBJ1-1; D is perhaps TRBD1 (5 bases). Germline V lookup: CDR1 LNHDA, CDR2 SQIVND (reference sequence). Trimming left V 5 bases short and J 3 bases short, with 13 bases between. The length of the CDR3 is 14 residues. The CDR3 sequence is CASSYSGGDTEAFF. The CDR3 nucleotides are TGTGCCAGTAGTTACTCGGGGGGGGACACTGAAGCTTTCTTT.

Written as DNA, the CDR3 is TGTGCCAGCAGCAAAGCGTGGCCAGGGCGAAAGTCTGGGGCCAACGTCCTGACTTTC. Amino acids: CASSKAWPGRKSGANVLTF. The chain recombines TRBV21-1 with TRBJ2-6; the D call of TRBD1 is as the table states it, not checked on the DNA. TRBV21-1 represents a pseudogene. CDR3 size: 19 residues.

J is TRBJ1-3 and V is TRBV19, with D hard to call. Germline-derived CDR1 and CDR2 are LNHDA and SQIVND (reference sequence). The CDR3 is 14 residues long. Trimming cost V 6 bases and J 0 bases, with 9 bases left between them. The chain's CDR3 is CASRGQHSGNTIYF. For the CDR3, the DNA is TGTGCCAGTAGGGGCCAACACTCTGGAAACACCATATATTTT.